This entry lists 30 T cell receptor beta chains sequenced from one sample in a study of T cells in localized non-small cell lung cancer. The data were produced by immunoSEQ multiplex PCR, yet TCRdb's version contains in-frame clones alone and is incomplete. The repertoire includes tens of thousands of clones, around 81% of them detected once, and less than 9.5% sits in the top ten. Source: peripheral blood, taken before any cancer treatment. The receptors shown here come from a female donor aged 60 or older with stage I lung adenocarcinoma.

This clone was recorded a few times. The rearrangement links TRBV4-3 to TRBJ2-7; D possibly corresponds to TRBD1 (6 bases). Trimming left V 0 bases short and J 0 bases short, with 9 bases between. CDR3 length: 15 residues. Germline V gene data show CDR1 as LGHNA and CDR2 as YSLEER. Here the CDR3 reads CASSQDLDSSYEQYF. CDR3 nucleotides: TGCGCCAGCAGCCAAGATCTGGACAGCTCCTACGAGCAGTACTTC.

V gene TRBV5-6 combines with J gene TRBJ2-4; 7 nucleotides line up with TRBD2. CDR3 length: 17 amino acids. The J segment lost 6 bases and the V segment lost 0 bases, leaving 12 bases of the junction unmatched. The V gene's germline CDR1 is SGHDT and CDR2 YYEEEE. The DNA for the CDR3 is TGTGCCAGCAGCTTGGACTCAACCTGGGGGGGAGGAAACATTCAGTACTTC. As protein: CASSLDSTWGGGNIQYF.

The chain links TRBV5-1 to TRBJ2-5; 8 positions agree with TRBD1. The V gene end was trimmed by 3 bases and the J gene end by 4 bases; junction bases not matched to a gene: 5. This CDR3 spans 14 amino acids. Germline lookup yields CDR1 SGHRS and CDR2 YFSETQ. The CDR3 loop is CASSSIGTGETQYF. The CDR3 region has the DNA TGCGCCAGCAGCTCGATAGGGACAGGAGAGACCCAGTACTTC.

This chain joins TRBV2 and TRBJ1-4; possible D gene TRBD1, 5 bases. Germline CDR1 is SNHLY and CDR2 is FYNNEI. Between the trimmed V and J ends, which lost 8 bases and 7 bases, there was a span of 11 bases. The CDR3 loop spans 12 amino acids. The CDR3 nucleotides are TGTGCCAGCGGGGCAGGGTTTGAAAAACTGTTTTTT. As protein: CASGAGFEKLFF.

The gene calls are TRBV30 and TRBJ1-1; D might be TRBD1 (5 bases). The CDR3 sequence is 13 residues long. V shed 4 bases and J shed 1 base, with 10 bases lying between them. Germline lookup yields CDR1 GTSNPN and CDR2 SVGIG (reference sequence). CDR3 protein: CAWNQGKNTEAFF. The CDR3, as DNA: TGTGCCTGGAACCAGGGTAAGAACACTGAAGCTTTCTTT.

This clone has more than one count but fewer than ten. The chain has TRBV5-4 and TRBJ1-2; no firm D call. CDR3 length: 14 residues. CDR1 SGHNT and CDR2 YYREEE come from the germline V gene (reference sequence). Between the trimmed V and J ends, which lost 4 bases and 6 bases, there was a span of 16 bases. CDR3 amino acids: CASSAQYVSDGYTF. DNA of the CDR3: TGTGCCAGCAGCGCCCAGTACGTATCGGATGGCTACACCTTC.

The chain links TRBV2 to TRBJ2-5, with D perhaps TRBD2 (6 bases). Germline assignment: CDR1 SNHLY and CDR2 FYNNEI. Trimming pared 6 bases from V and 3 bases from J, leaving 11 bases between. CDR3 length: 13 residues. The CDR3 DNA reads TGTGCCAGCAGGGGAGGACAAAAAGAGACCCAGTACTTC. Translated: CASRGGQKETQYF.

V and J are TRBV11-2 and TRBJ1-4; no reliable D call. Trimming cost V 3 bases and J 0 bases, with 8 bases left between them. Looked up from germline, CDR1 is SGHAT and CDR2 is FQNNGV. The CDR3 consists of 15 residues. As DNA, the CDR3 is TGTGCCAGCAGCTTGGGGATTGCAACTAATGAAAAACTGTTTTTT. This codes for CASSLGIATNEKLFF.

The chain has TRBV19 and TRBJ2-6; TRBD1 matches at 8 bases. V gave up 6 bases and J gave up 0 bases; unmatched junction bases: 4. From germline, CDR1 is LNHDA and CDR2 SQIVND (reference sequence). CDR3 length: 16 residues. CDR3 coding DNA: TGTGCCAGTAGGGACAGGGATCACTCTGGGGCCAACGTCCTGACTTTC. The encoded protein is CASRDRDHSGANVLTF.

The chain combines TRBV15 with TRBJ2-3; 9 positions match TRBD2. Losses at the gene ends were 0 bases for V and 5 bases for J; bases not matched to a gene: 9. CDR3 length equals 17 residues. Germline CDR1 LNHNV, CDR2 YYDKDF (reference sequence). CDR3: CATSRDALAGVGDTQYF. The CDR3 DNA follows: TGTGCCACCAGCAGAGATGCGTTAGCGGGAGTAGGAGATACGCAGTATTTT. Together with reference TRBV15 and TRBJ2-3, the CDR3 gives the full variable domain: DAMVIQNPRYQVTQFGKPVTLSCSQTLNHNVMYWYQQKSSQAPKLLFHYYDKDFNNEADTPDNFQSRRPNTSFCFLDIRSPGLGDTAMYLCATSRDALAGVGDTQYFGPGTRLTVL.

The chain uses TRBV11-3 and TRBJ1-1; 8 bases fit TRBD1. Germline-derived CDR1 and CDR2 are SGHNT and YENEEA. This CDR3 region has 15 residues. Unmatched junction bases numbered 9, after V lost 5 bases and J lost 4 bases. Here the CDR3 DNA reads TGTGCCAGCAGCCCGGGACAGGCCAGTGCCACTGAAGCTTTCTTT. Protein: CASSPGQASATEAFF.

V gene TRBV5-6 combines with J gene TRBJ2-7; 13 bases match TRBD2. CDR3 length equals 18 residues. The V segment lost 3 bases and the J segment 9 bases; nucleotides outside the gene matches: 18. Germline assignment: CDR1 SGHDT and CDR2 YYEEEE. CDR3 protein: CASSSTSGRFRRREGQYF. The DNA for the CDR3 is TGTGCCAGCAGCTCGACTAGCGGGAGGTTCCGTAGGAGAGAGGGGCAGTACTTC.

This clone occurred once. The chain combines TRBV5-6 with TRBJ1-2; a possible D gene is TRBD1 (5 bases). Trimming stripped 1 base from V and 2 bases from J, with 12 bases between. Germline-derived CDR1 and CDR2 are SGHDT and YYEEEE. The CDR3 contains 15 residues. The CDR3 nucleotides are TGTGCCAGCAGCTTGCAGGGCCGAACAAACTATGGCTACACCTTC. This sequence encodes CASSLQGRTNYGYTF.

The V call is TRBV7-9, the J call TRBJ1-1; D gene uncertain. The germline gives CDR1 SEHNR, CDR2 FQNEAQ (reference sequence). This CDR3 contains 12 residues. V lost 3 bases, J lost 5 bases, and 7 bases lay in between. CDR3 nucleotide sequence: TGTGCCAGCAGCTTGACGTGGACTGAAGCTTTCTTT. This encodes CASSLTWTEAFF.

The chain joins TRBV6-4 to TRBJ2-3; D is possibly TRBD1 or TRBD2 (5 bases each). The V gene's germline CDR1 is MRHNA and CDR2 SNTAGT. V dropped 2 bases and J dropped 4 bases, with 10 bases sitting between them. The CDR3 extends over 14 amino acids. The CDR3 here is CASSDRLGADTQYF. The CDR3 DNA reads as TGTGCCAGCAGTGACCGACTGGGGGCAGATACGCAGTATTTT.

The CDR3 nucleotides are TGTGCCACCAGCGGTGGGGTCTATGGCTACACCTTC. Translated, it gives CATSGGVYGYTF. This chain uses TRBV10-3 with TRBJ1-2, with D unresolved. V lost 10 bases, J lost 4 bases, and 13 bases lay in between. The CDR3 spans 12 residues. Germline values: CDR1 ENHRY, CDR2 SYGVKD.

This chain joins TRBV6-5 and TRBJ1-2, with TRBD1 identical over 8 bases. The germline gives CDR1 MNHEY, CDR2 SVGAGI. This CDR3 comprises 14 residues. With 5 bases clipped from V and 7 bases from J, the junction kept 9 bases outside the gene matches. CDR3 nucleotide sequence: TGTGCCAGCAGTCCCCGGACAGGGTTGTCTGGCTACACCTTC. Protein sequence: CASSPRTGLSGYTF.

This clone appeared a few times. The J gene is TRBJ1-2, the V gene TRBV9; 10 bases fit TRBD1. CDR1 and CDR2 (germline): SGDLS, YYNGEE. There are 16 residues in the CDR3. The V and J ends lost 0 bases and 5 bases, in that order; junction bases with no gene match: 7. CDR3 DNA: TGTGCCAGCAGCGTAGCTAGGGACAGGGGAGGGTATGGCTACACCTTC. Its protein product is CASSVARDRGGYGYTF.

CDR3 DNA sequence: TGTGCCAGCAGTGACCGGGGCGGGCAGAGCAATCAGCCCCAGCATTTT. This encodes CASSDRGGQSNQPQHF. The chain has TRBV6-1 and TRBJ1-5; D is perhaps TRBD1 (5 bases). The germline V gene has CDR1 MNHNS and CDR2 SASEGT. The CDR3 is 16 amino acids. The ends were cut back, 3 bases at V and 1 base at J, with 13 bases in the middle.

The chain recombines TRBV7-3 with TRBJ2-3; D gene ambiguous. The length of the CDR3 is 15 residues. Germline CDR1 is SGHTA and CDR2 is FQGTGA. V was clipped by 1 base and J by 4 bases, with 12 bases between them. CDR3 DNA: TGTGCCAGCAGCTTAAAGGGCCCTGGGTCAGATACGCAGTATTTT. Translation gives CASSLKGPGSDTQYF.

The gene calls are TRBV15 and TRBJ2-1; tentatively, D is TRBD1 or TRBD2 (5 bases each). In germline, CDR1 is LNHNV, CDR2 YYDKDF (reference sequence). Trimming shortened V by 5 bases and J by 10 bases, and 18 bases separated the two germline ends. This CDR3 is 14 amino acids long. For the CDR3, the DNA is TGTGCCACCAGCGCTTACGGGACGGCCAGGGAGCAGTTCTTC. Amino acid sequence: CATSAYGTAREQFF.

The rearrangement uses TRBV4-3 and TRBJ2-3; a possible D gene is TRBD2 (6 bases). There are 14 residues in the CDR3. V lost 0 bases and J lost 6, with 10 bases in between. Germline CDR1 LGHNA, CDR2 YSLEER. Written as DNA, the CDR3 is TGCGCCAGCAGCCAAGAGGGGGGACTCGATACGCAGTATTTT. Translation: CASSQEGGLDTQYF.

The chain couples TRBV7-2 to TRBJ2-7; no reliable D call. Trimming removed 2 bases at V and 2 bases at J, with 13 bases between. Germline loops: CDR1 SGHTA, CDR2 FQGNSA. The CDR3 is 15 residues long. The CDR3 bases are TGTGCCAGCAGCTTAATGGGCTACGCGACCTACGAGCAGTACTTC. Translated: CASSLMGYATYEQYF.

For the CDR3, the DNA is TGTGCCAGCAGCGTAGGGGGGGTTAGCACAGATACGCAGTATTTT. It codes for CASSVGGVSTDTQYF. The V gene is TRBV9, the J gene TRBJ2-3; D might be TRBD2 (6 bases). This CDR3 region has 15 residues. Germline CDR1 SGDLS, CDR2 YYNGEE. The germline V and J ends were trimmed by 0 bases and 0 bases, with 8 bases remaining between them.

The chain has TRBV15 and TRBJ2-5; D call uncertain. Germline lookup yields CDR1 LNHNV and CDR2 YYDKDF (reference sequence). Trimming took off 8 bases at V and 7 bases at J, with 17 bases between the two ends. The CDR3 sequence is 13 residues long. As DNA, the CDR3 is TGTGCCACCTGGCTACCTCCCATGGGGACCCAGTACTTC. The encoded protein is CATWLPPMGTQYF.

As regards this clone: At one end, the junction sequence differs from germline, possibly due to a read error. This chain links TRBV28 with TRBJ1-1, with D perhaps TRBD1 (5 bases). The CDR3 covers 14 residues. Germline V lookup: CDR1 MDHEN, CDR2 SYDVKM. The CDR3 spells CAGSLPGQNTEAFF. The CDR3 DNA sequence: TGTGCCGGCAGTTTACCTGGACAGAACACTGAAGCTTTCTTT.

The chain is built from TRBV5-1 and TRBJ1-2; D is uncertain. The germline V gene encodes CDR1 SGHRS and CDR2 YFSETQ. V was clipped by 0 bases and J by 2 bases, with 17 bases between them. The CDR3 extends over 17 amino acids. Here the CDR3 reads CASSLDLSIGQNYGYTF. The CDR3 DNA reads as TGCGCCAGCAGCTTGGATTTGAGTATCGGGCAGAACTATGGCTACACCTTC.

This sequence joins TRBV7-8 and TRBJ2-7, with 7 bases matching TRBD1. The junction had 6 bases not matched to a gene; V was cut back by 3 bases and J by 4 bases. There are 14 residues in the CDR3. CDR1 and CDR2 (germline): SGHVS, FQNEAQ. The CDR3 coding sequence is TGTGCCAGCAGCTTGGGGACAGATCTTTACGAGCAGTACTTC. Its translation: CASSLGTDLYEQYF.

The chain joins TRBV27 to TRBJ1-5; 11 bases align to TRBD1. The V gene end was trimmed by 3 bases and the J gene end by 9 bases; junction bases not matched to a gene: 10. Germline CDR1 MNHEY, CDR2 SMNVEV (reference sequence). The CDR3 is 16 amino acids. As DNA, the CDR3 is TGTGCCAGCAGTTTCATTGATGGGACAGGGGGATGGCCCCAGCATTTT. It is translated as CASSFIDGTGGWPQHF.

The rearrangement links TRBV18 to TRBJ2-7; D perhaps matches TRBD1 (5 bases). The V and J ends lost 3 bases and 5 bases respectively, with 14 bases between them. The CDR3 consists of 14 residues. The germline gives CDR1 KGHSH, CDR2 LQKENI. The CDR3 sequence: CASSPLTDRDEQYF. The DNA of the CDR3 is TGTGCCAGCTCACCCTTGACAGATAGGGACGAGCAGTACTTC.